This is a list of T cell receptor beta chains from one sample in a study of T cells in localized non-small cell lung cancer. The table came from immunoSEQ multiplex PCR; TCRdb's copy has only in-frame clones and leaves some out. The table includes tens of thousands of clones, about 80% detected once. The specimen was peripheral blood mononuclear cells, collected before any cancer treatment. These receptors were collected from a man aged 40 to 70 with stage III lung adenocarcinoma. Each CDR3 is given with its conserved first and last residue. The D gene is left open where the match is weak. Clone size is not always given. Where it is, it says once, few, many or a class for expanded clones.

abundance: NA; j_gene: TRBJ1-2; d_gene: NA; v_gene: TRBV4-1; CDR3nt: TGCGCCAGCAGCCGGTCAGACCTTAACTATGGCTACACCTTC; CDR3aa: CASSRSDLNYGYTF
abundance: NA; j_gene: TRBJ2-2; d_gene: NA; v_gene: TRBV19; CDR3nt: TGTGCCAGTAGTAGAAGTCCCGGGGAGCTGTTTTTT; CDR3aa: CASSRSPGELFF
abundance: NA; j_gene: TRBJ2-3; d_gene: NA; v_gene: TRBV5-1; CDR3nt: TGCGCCAGCAGCACCGGAGGGGATACGCAGTATTTT; CDR3aa: CASSTGGDTQYF
abundance: NA; j_gene: TRBJ1-2; d_gene: NA; v_gene: TRBV6-1; CDR3nt: TGTGCCAGCAGGTTCGCGGCGAGCGGCTACACCTTC; CDR3aa: CASRFAASGYTF
abundance: NA; j_gene: TRBJ1-2; d_gene: TRBD1; v_gene: TRBV5-4; CDR3nt: TGTGCCAGCAGGTCCGGGACAGCAGGTTCCCACGGCTACACCTTC; CDR3aa: CASRSGTAGSHGYTF
abundance: NA; j_gene: TRBJ2-1; d_gene: TRBD1; v_gene: TRBV11-2; CDR3nt: TGTGCCAGCAGCTTAGTGGGACAGGGGAGATATGAGCAGTTCTTC; CDR3aa: CASSLVGQGRYEQFF
abundance: NA; j_gene: TRBJ2-2; d_gene: TRBD1; v_gene: TRBV2; CDR3nt: TGTGCCAGCAGTGTACAGGGGGTCACCGGGGAGCTGTTTTTT; CDR3aa: CASSVQGVTGELFF
abundance: NA; j_gene: TRBJ2-7; d_gene: TRBD2; v_gene: TRBV6-5; CDR3nt: TGTGCCAGCAGTTACTCTCAAGCGGGAGGCTACGAGCAGTACTTC; CDR3aa: CASSYSQAGGYEQYF
abundance: NA; j_gene: TRBJ1-3; d_gene: NA; v_gene: TRBV5-1; CDR3nt: TGCGCCAGCAGCTTGGAGGGGGGCTCTGGAAACACCATATATTTT; CDR3aa: CASSLEGGSGNTIYF
abundance: NA; j_gene: TRBJ2-3; d_gene: TRBD2; v_gene: TRBV5-1; CDR3nt: TGCGCCAGCAGCTTGGTCGAGGGAGGGGCGCAGTATTTT; CDR3aa: CASSLVEGGAQYF
abundance: NA; j_gene: TRBJ2-1; d_gene: NA; v_gene: TRBV4-2; CDR3nt: TGTGCCAGCAGCCAAGCTACGTCACTTCAACCGGATAATGAGCAGTTCTTC; CDR3aa: CASSQATSLQPDNEQFF
abundance: NA; j_gene: TRBJ1-6; d_gene: NA; v_gene: TRBV19; CDR3nt: TGTGCCAGTAGTATAGGATCAAATTCACCCCTCCACTTT; CDR3aa: CASSIGSNSPLHF
abundance: NA; j_gene: TRBJ1-6; d_gene: TRBD1; v_gene: TRBV5-4; CDR3nt: TGTGCCAGCAGCAACGGACAGGCTAATTCACCCCTCCACTTT; CDR3aa: CASSNGQANSPLHF
abundance: few; j_gene: TRBJ1-2; d_gene: TRBD1; v_gene: TRBV2; CDR3nt: TGTGCCAGCAGACCTGGACAGGGGGCAAGCTATGGCTACACCTTC; CDR3aa: CASRPGQGASYGYTF
abundance: NA; j_gene: TRBJ1-1; d_gene: NA; v_gene: TRBV4-1; CDR3nt: TGCGCCAGCAGCCACCCGGCGTCAAACACTGAAGCTTTCTTT; CDR3aa: CASSHPASNTEAFF
abundance: NA; j_gene: TRBJ1-5; d_gene: NA; v_gene: TRBV11-2; CDR3nt: TGTGCCAGCAGCTTAACAGGAGGAGATCAGCCCCAGCATTTT; CDR3aa: CASSLTGGDQPQHF
abundance: NA; j_gene: TRBJ1-2; d_gene: TRBD1; v_gene: TRBV27; CDR3nt: TGTGCCAGCAGTTTAAAATATGTACAGGGGGCGTATGGCTACACCTTC; CDR3aa: CASSLKYVQGAYGYTF
abundance: NA; j_gene: TRBJ1-2; d_gene: NA; v_gene: TRBV10-2; CDR3nt: TGCGCCAGCAGTGAGTCGTTGGGGCGTCATGGCTATGGCTACACCTTC; CDR3aa: CASSESLGRHGYGYTF
abundance: few; j_gene: TRBJ2-2; d_gene: NA; v_gene: TRBV7-2; CDR3nt: TGTGCCAGCAGCTTCTTCCCCTCGAACACCGGGGAGCTGTTTTTT; CDR3aa: CASSFFPSNTGELFF
abundance: NA; j_gene: TRBJ1-3; d_gene: TRBD1; v_gene: TRBV7-8; CDR3nt: TGTGCCAGCAGCTTAGATTGGGGGGGACAGACTGGAAACACCATATATTTT; CDR3aa: CASSLDWGGQTGNTIYF
abundance: NA; j_gene: TRBJ1-1; d_gene: NA; v_gene: TRBV11-2; CDR3nt: TGTGCCAGCAGCCCCCGCACTGAAGCTTTCTTT; CDR3aa: CASSPRTEAFF
abundance: NA; j_gene: TRBJ1-1; d_gene: NA; v_gene: TRBV7-3; CDR3nt: TGTGCCAGCAGCTTAACGGGCCACACTGAAGCTTTCTTT; CDR3aa: CASSLTGHTEAFF